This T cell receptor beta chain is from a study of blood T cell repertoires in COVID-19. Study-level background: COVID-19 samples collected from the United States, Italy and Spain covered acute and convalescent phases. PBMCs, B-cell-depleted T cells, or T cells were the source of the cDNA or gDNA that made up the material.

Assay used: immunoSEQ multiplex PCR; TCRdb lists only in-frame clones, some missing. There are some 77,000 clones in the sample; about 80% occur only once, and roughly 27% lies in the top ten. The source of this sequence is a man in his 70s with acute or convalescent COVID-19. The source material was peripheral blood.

The CDR3 nucleotides are TGTGCCAGCAGCTTAGCTAGGGGGGGCGTTCAGCCCCAGCATTTT. Protein: CASSLARGGVQPQHF. The chain carries TRBV7-8 and TRBJ1-5; the D gene is possibly TRBD1 (6 bases). Germline loops: CDR1 SGHVS, CDR2 FQNEAQ. Deletions cut 0 bases from V and 6 bases from J, with 12 bases between. The CDR3 has 15 residues. Full variable domain (rest looked up from reference TRBV7-8 and TRBJ1-5): GAGVSQSPRYKVAKRGQDVALRCDPISGHVSLFWYQQALGQGPEFLTYFQNEAQLDKSGLPSDRFFAERPEGSVSTLKIQRTQQEDSAVYLCASSLARGGVQPQHFGDGTRLSIL.